These 13 T cell receptor beta chains originate from one sample sequenced in a study of OX40 agonist ivuxolimab in advanced cancers. Receptors were amplified or captured by the immunoSEQ multiplex PCR assay. Imported from immuneACCESS, the table was reduced by TCRdb to in-frame sequences with V and J called. These copies leave out some clones; in studies compared against another copy, an unresolved V gene accounts for under half, and the cause of the remainder is not known. The sample includes more than 65,000 clones, with about 91% observed a single time. 1% to 1.2% of the sample rests with the top ten. The specimen comprised CD4+ or CD8+ T cells sorted from blood, sampled in a trial of the OX40 agonist ivuxolimab. These receptors all come from an adult with an advanced solid tumor such as melanoma, head and neck, liver or kidney cancer.

The genes are TRBV5-1 and TRBJ2-5, with D perhaps being TRBD1 or TRBD2 (5 bases each). Trimming cost V 2 bases and J 4 bases, with 15 bases left between them. This CDR3 comprises 15 residues. The germline CDR1 and CDR2 sequences are SGHRS and YFSETQ. CDR3: CASSFAGGIPETQYF. The CDR3, as DNA: TGCGCCAGCAGCTTTGCTGGGGGTATCCCAGAGACCCAGTACTTC.

This clone was found once. The chain uses TRBV10-3 and TRBJ2-5, with TRBD2 as a possible D gene (5 bases). V lost 11 bases and J 1 base, leaving 17 bases between the germline ends. The CDR3 is 14 amino acids. The germline V gene has CDR1 ENHRY and CDR2 SYGVKD. CDR3 amino acids: CALKRGSSQETQYF. CDR3 DNA sequence: TGTGCCCTCAAACGGGGTAGCTCCCAAGAGACCCAGTACTTC.

This chain connects TRBV6-6 to TRBJ2-1; D unclear. The germline V gene has CDR1 MNHNY and CDR2 SVGAGI (reference sequence). The CDR3 length is 10 residues. The germline V and J ends were trimmed by 9 bases and 11 bases, with 11 bases remaining between them. The CDR3 here is CARKRKQQFF. CDR3 in DNA: TGTGCCAGGAAAAGAAAGCAGCAGTTCTTC.

This rearrangement joins TRBV19 to TRBJ2-7; the D gene is possibly TRBD1 (6 bases). This CDR3 has 12 residues. V shed 2 bases and J shed 8 bases, with 10 bases lying between them. Germline lookup yields CDR1 LNHDA and CDR2 SQIVND (reference sequence). CDR3 protein: CASSIPWGQQYF. The DNA of the CDR3 is TGTGCCAGTAGTATACCCTGGGGGCAGCAGTACTTC.

This clone was recorded once. This chain links TRBV5-4 with TRBJ2-5; 10 bases map to TRBD2. The CDR3 has 15 residues. After removal of 1 base from V and 4 bases from J, the junction contained 4 bases not matched to a gene. CDR1 is SGHNT and CDR2 is YYREEE in the germline V gene (reference sequence). CDR3: CASSLTAGGGETQYF. DNA for the CDR3: TGTGCCAGCAGCTTGACAGCGGGGGGGGGAGAGACCCAGTACTTC.

This chain connects TRBV7-2 to TRBJ2-3; the match to TRBD1 covers 10 bases. After removal of 3 bases from V and 4 bases from J, the junction contained 1 base not matched to a gene. The CDR3 consists of 14 residues. CDR1 is SGHTA and CDR2 is FQGNSA in the germline V gene. The CDR3 sequence: CASSLTGGSDTQYF. As DNA, the CDR3 is TGTGCCAGCAGCTTGACAGGGGGCTCAGATACGCAGTATTTT.

The chain combines TRBV6-6 with TRBJ2-3; D is ambiguous. The CDR3 spans 14 residues. Germline CDR1 and CDR2: MNHNY and SVGAGI (reference sequence). Trimming pared 8 bases from V and 0 bases from J, leaving 12 bases between. CDR3 sequence: CASLPAFSTDTQYF. As DNA, the CDR3 is TGTGCCAGCCTACCCGCCTTTAGCACAGATACGCAGTATTTT.

The gene calls are TRBV7-9 and TRBJ1-5; no definite D call. The germline V and J ends were trimmed by 1 base and 7 bases, with 11 bases remaining between them. The CDR3 has 14 residues. Germline V CDR1 and CDR2: SEHNR, FQNEAQ (reference sequence). CDR3 amino acids: CASSLGQSRQPQHF. The CDR3 DNA reads TGTGCCAGCAGCTTAGGTCAGTCGCGGCAGCCCCAGCATTTT.

V gene TRBV6-5 combines with J gene TRBJ2-7; D tentatively fits TRBD1 or TRBD2 (5 bases each). V gave up 0 bases and J gave up 4 bases, with 13 bases separating them. This CDR3 comprises 15 residues. Per germline, CDR1 MNHEY and CDR2 SVGAGI. The CDR3 protein is CASSYSGRVGYEQYF. The CDR3 nucleotides read TGTGCCAGCAGTTACTCGGGACGTGTTGGGTACGAGCAGTACTTC.

The chain is built from TRBV10-3 and TRBJ2-3; 13 nucleotides match TRBD2. Germline V gene sequence: CDR1 ENHRY, CDR2 SYGVKD. J gave up 3 bases and V 6 bases, and 9 bases lay outside the gene matches. The CDR3 has 17 amino acids. The CDR3 protein is CAISGLAGASVTDTQYF. The CDR3 DNA sequence: TGTGCCATCAGCGGACTAGCGGGGGCAAGTGTAACAGATACGCAGTATTTT.

The V call is TRBV19, the J call TRBJ2-7; D not resolved. This CDR3 comprises 14 residues. The germline CDR1 and CDR2 sequences are LNHDA and SQIVND (reference sequence). Deletions cut 3 bases from V and 2 bases from J, with 11 bases between. CDR3 nucleotide sequence: TGTGCCAGTAGTATGGGAACCCCCACCTACGAGCAGTACTTC. Amino acid sequence: CASSMGTPTYEQYF.

V and J are TRBV7-9 and TRBJ2-1; D is uncertain. V was trimmed by 3 bases and J by 4 bases, leaving 7 bases between them. Germline-derived CDR1 and CDR2 are SEHNR and FQNEAQ (reference sequence). This CDR3 is built from 13 residues. The CDR3 DNA reads as TGTGCCAGCAGCTTGGGTATTTACAATGAGCAGTTCTTC. This codes for CASSLGIYNEQFF. Full variable domain (remainder filled in from reference TRBV7-9 and TRBJ2-1): DTGVSQNPRHKITKRGQNVTFRCDPISEHNRLYWYRQTLGQGPEFLTYFQNEAQLEKSRLLSDRFSAERPKGSFSTLEIQRTEQGDSAMYLCASSLGIYNEQFFGPGTRLTVL.

J is TRBJ2-7 and V is TRBV2; D is unresolved. V was trimmed by 3 bases and J by 3 bases, leaving 6 bases between them. The CDR3 extends over 12 amino acids. CDR1 and CDR2 from the germline V gene are SNHLY and FYNNEI. CDR3 sequence reads: CASSEGGYEQYF. CDR3 sequence (DNA): TGTGCCAGCAGTGAGGGTGGCTACGAGCAGTACTTC.